These T cell receptor beta chains were read from a single sample in a study of blood T cell repertoires in COVID-19. Produced via immunoSEQ multiplex PCR; TCRdb's table is partial and in-frame only. The repertoire consists of some 130,000 clones, with over 70% occurring once and the leading ten covering 2% to 2.5%. Sequencing used peripheral blood. The source is a man aged 50-60 years with active COVID-19. Both conserved end residues are part of each CDR3. A D gene is named only where the DNA matches it firmly. The size entry is marked missing in some rows and otherwise reads once, few, many or a size class.

v_gene	d_gene	j_gene	abundance	CDR3nt	CDR3aa
TRBV2	NA	TRBJ2-5	NA	TGTGCCAGCAGTGAGCTGGAGTTAGAGACCCAGTACTTC	CASSELELETQYF
TRBV29-1	NA	TRBJ2-3	once	TGCAGCGTCAAGAAAGGCTCTTCTAGCACAGATACGCAGTACTTT	CSVKKGSSSTDTQYF
TRBV5-6	NA	TRBJ1-2	NA	TGTGCCAGCAGCTCTCCGGGACTAGCTAACTATGGCTACACCTTC	CASSSPGLANYGYTF
TRBV29-1	NA	TRBJ1-2	NA	TGCAGCGTAACGACAGGTGCGATTGGTGGCTACACCTTC	CSVTTGAIGGYTF
TRBV19	NA	TRBJ1-1	NA	TGTGCCAGTAGGGAAGGCGGCCGGGACACTGAAGCTTTCTTT	CASREGGRDTEAFF
TRBV3-1/TRBV3-2	TRBD1	TRBJ1-1	NA	TGTGCCAGCAGCCAAGAAAGACAGGGAGAAGCTTTCTTT	CASSQERQGEAFF
TRBV27	TRBD2	TRBJ2-5	NA	TGTGCCAGCAGCCCGTCCGCGGGGGGAGGGGCTCAAGAGACCCAGTACTTC	CASSPSAGGGAQETQYF
TRBV2	TRBD1	TRBJ1-1	NA	TGTGCCGGCCGGACAGGGGGCACTGAAGCTTTCTTT	CAGRTGGTEAFF
TRBV4-2	TRBD1	TRBJ1-5	NA	TGTGCCAGCAGCCAAGATGGGCGGACAGGAAGCAATCAGCCCCAGCATTTT	CASSQDGRTGSNQPQHF
TRBV19	NA	TRBJ2-3	NA	TGTGCCAGTAGTATTAATTCAGATACGCAGTATTTT	CASSINSDTQYF
TRBV5-1	NA	TRBJ2-7	NA	TGCGCCAGCAGCTTAGCCAACGAGCAGTACTTC	CASSLANEQYF
TRBV4-1	TRBD2	TRBJ2-5	NA	TGCGCCAGCAGCCAAGGGGTAGCTAGCGGGGGGTATGAGACCCAGTACTTC	CASSQGVASGGYETQYF
TRBV24-1	NA	TRBJ2-1	NA	TGTGCCACCAGTGATTTGCCCGGCGGAGAGCAGTTCTTC	CATSDLPGGEQFF
TRBV6-4	NA	TRBJ1-1	NA	TGTGCCAGCAGTGAATATGAGGGTTTTAGCACTGAAGCTTTCTTT	CASSEYEGFSTEAFF
TRBV7-2	TRBD1	TRBJ2-3	NA	TGTGCCAGCAGCTTAGGACAGGGGCCAGATACGCAGTATTTT	CASSLGQGPDTQYF
TRBV6-6	TRBD1	TRBJ1-2	NA	TGTGCCAGCAGTTACTCGGGGGACAGTCATGGCTACACCTTC	CASSYSGDSHGYTF
TRBV20-1	NA	TRBJ1-1	once	TGCAGTCTAGTTGTGGGTACTGAAGCTTTCTTT	CSLVVGTEAFF
TRBV6-2/TRBV6-3	NA	TRBJ1-6	NA	TGTGCCAGCAGCCCTACCGGGGGGGCCTCCTATAATTCACCCCTCCACTTT	CASSPTGGASYNSPLHF
TRBV19	NA	TRBJ1-5	NA	TGTGCCAGTAGTATTGCGGCAGCGAGCAATCAGCCCCAGCATTTT	CASSIAAASNQPQHF
TRBV5-4	NA	TRBJ2-1	NA	TGTGCCAGCAGCTTGGACAGCGGGCCAGGCAATGAGCAGTTCTTC	CASSLDSGPGNEQFF
TRBV6-5	NA	TRBJ1-3	NA	TGTGCCAGCAGTTACACGCGCTCTGGAAACACCATATATTTT	CASSYTRSGNTIYF
TRBV14	NA	TRBJ1-1	NA	TGTGCCAGCAGCCAAGAAAGATGGCAGGGTGGTAGCACTGAAGCTTTCTTT	CASSQERWQGGSTEAFF
TRBV14	NA	TRBJ1-6	few	TGTGCCAGCAGCCAAAGGGGGGGATTTGGTTCACCCCTCCACTTT	CASSQRGGFGSPLHF
TRBV6-4	TRBD2	TRBJ2-3	NA	TGTGCCAGCAGTGACTCGAGCGGGGGCACAGATACGCAGTATTTT	CASSDSSGGTDTQYF
TRBV3-1/TRBV3-2	NA	TRBJ1-2	NA	TGTGCCAGCAGCCAAAGGGAGCAGTTCTATGGCTACACCTTC	CASSQREQFYGYTF
TRBV2	NA	TRBJ2-2	NA	TGTGCCAGCAGTGTAAGGGGGGGCACGGCCGGGGAGCTGTTTTTT	CASSVRGGTAGELFF
TRBV5-8	NA	TRBJ2-5	NA	TGTGCCAGCAGCAGCGGCCCGAAAGGGTACCAAGAGACCCAGTACTTC	CASSSGPKGYQETQYF
TRBV5-1	TRBD2	TRBJ2-7	NA	TGCGCCAGCAGCACTACTAGCGGGGGGACCTACGAGCAGTACTTC	CASSTTSGGTYEQYF